The 32 T cell receptor beta chains below were found in one sample sequenced in a study of shared clonotypes between healthy human individuals. The data were produced by immunoSEQ multiplex PCR, yet TCRdb's version contains in-frame clones alone and is incomplete. The sample shows over a million clones, 95% to 97% of them seen only once. The sequencing sample was made of naive CD4+ T cells sorted from blood. Described subset: CD45RA+ positively selected. The origin of the receptors is a man aged 25 to 45 in good health.

This clone appeared a single time. This chain connects TRBV10-3 to TRBJ2-1; D might be TRBD2 (6 bases). The CDR3 extends over 12 amino acids. V was trimmed by 3 bases and J by 9 bases, leaving 9 bases between them. The germline V gene encodes CDR1 ENHRY and CDR2 SYGVKD. The CDR3, as DNA: TGTGCCATCAGTGAAGTCGGGAGTGAGCAGTTCTTC. It encodes CAISEVGSEQFF.

The CDR3 sequence: CASSPGTSVRETQYF. The CDR3 bases are TGTGCCAGCTCACCAGGGACTAGCGTGCGAGAGACCCAGTACTTC. The V gene is TRBV18, the J gene TRBJ2-5; 10 bases align to TRBD2. V lost 2 bases and J lost 4; bases outside the gene matches: 4. CDR3 length: 15 residues. Germline loops: CDR1 KGHSH, CDR2 LQKENI.

The count of this clone is one. This sequence joins TRBV28 and TRBJ2-3; the D gene is possibly TRBD1 (5 bases). This CDR3 comprises 13 residues. V dropped 5 bases and J dropped 3 bases, with 9 bases sitting between them. Germline values: CDR1 MDHEN, CDR2 SYDVKM. The DNA for the CDR3 is TGTGCCAGCAGTAGGGGCGCGACAGATACGCAGTATTTT. Its translation: CASSRGATDTQYF.

This rearrangement joins TRBV7-8 to TRBJ2-3; 13 bases align to TRBD2. Germline V gives CDR1 SGHVS, CDR2 FQNEAQ. The V and J ends lost 1 base and 4 bases, in that order; junction bases with no gene match: 11. CDR3 length equals 19 residues. Here the CDR3 reads CASSLGQGVGLAGPDTQYF. The CDR3 DNA is TGTGCCAGCAGCTTAGGTCAGGGGGTGGGACTAGCGGGACCAGATACGCAGTATTTT.

V usage is TRBV28 and J usage is TRBJ2-2; perhaps TRBD1 as D (6 bases). The germline CDR1 and CDR2 sequences are MDHEN and SYDVKM. This CDR3 comprises 14 residues. Trimming took 6 bases from V and 5 from J, leaving 13 bases between them. CDR3 sequence: CASRGAGNTGELFF. CDR3 bases: TGTGCCAGCAGGGGGGCAGGGAATACCGGGGAGCTGTTTTTT.

This chain links TRBV25-1 with TRBJ1-4, with 8 bases that match TRBD1. Per germline, CDR1 MGHDK and CDR2 SYGVNS. CDR3 length: 15 amino acids. J was trimmed by 4 bases and V by 2 bases; bases with no gene match: 3. This CDR3 reads CASSEQGAINEKLFF. The CDR3 DNA follows: TGTGCCAGCAGTGAACAGGGGGCGATTAATGAAAAACTGTTTTTT.

The chain links TRBV7-9 to TRBJ2-6; D remains unclear. This CDR3 is built from 12 residues. In germline, CDR1 is SEHNR, CDR2 FQNEAQ (reference sequence). Trimming took 8 bases from V and 0 from J, leaving 2 bases between them. The CDR3 DNA follows: TGTGCCAGCGTCTCTGGGGCCAACGTCCTGACTTTC. Encoded protein: CASVSGANVLTF.

In this sample, this clone turned up once. V gene TRBV6-5 combines with J gene TRBJ2-7, with 11 bases lining up with TRBD2. Germline V gives CDR1 MNHEY, CDR2 SVGAGI. The CDR3 is made up of 15 amino acids. Unmatched junction bases numbered 5, after V lost 7 bases and J lost 0 bases. The DNA for the CDR3 is TGTGCCAGCACCGGGACTAGCGGAAGCTCCTACGAGCAGTACTTC. Amino acids: CASTGTSGSSYEQYF.

This chain uses TRBV6-1 with TRBJ1-2; 7 positions agree with TRBD1. Germline-derived CDR1 and CDR2 are MNHNS and SASEGT. The junction had 0 bases not matched to a gene; V was cut back by 1 base and J by 4 bases. CDR3 length: 13 amino acids. The CDR3 region has the DNA TGTGCCAGCAGTGAAGGACAGGGCTATGGCTACACCTTC. Protein product: CASSEGQGYGYTF.

The chain recombines TRBV5-5 with TRBJ2-3; D perhaps matches TRBD1 (6 bases). This CDR3 is 15 amino acids long. Germline V gene data show CDR1 as SGHKS and CDR2 as YYEKEE (reference sequence). V was shortened by 5 bases and J by 2 bases, with 15 bases between the two germline ends. The CDR3 DNA reads TGTGCCAGCAGAGAAACGGGACACCCCACAGATACGCAGTATTTT. This codes for CASRETGHPTDTQYF. Variable domain in full (rest from reference TRBV5-5 and TRBJ2-3): DAGVTQSPTHLIKTRGQQVTLRCSPISGHKSVSWYQQVLGQGPQFIFQYYEKEERGRGNFPDRFSARQFPNYSSELNVNALLLGDSALYLCASRETGHPTDTQYFGPGTRLTVL.

The chain employs TRBV7-9 and TRBJ2-1; D perhaps matches TRBD2 (6 bases). The V end was cut by 2 bases, the J end by 5 bases, with 10 bases between. Germline values: CDR1 SEHNR, CDR2 FQNEAQ (reference sequence). This CDR3 contains 14 residues. In nucleotides, the CDR3 is TGTGCCAGCAGCTTACGCGGGAAAGACAATGAGCAGTTCTTC. This sequence encodes CASSLRGKDNEQFF. Drawing the rest from reference TRBV7-9 and TRBJ2-1, the complete variable domain is DTGVSQNPRHKITKRGQNVTFRCDPISEHNRLYWYRQTLGQGPEFLTYFQNEAQLEKSRLLSDRFSAERPKGSFSTLEIQRTEQGDSAMYLCASSLRGKDNEQFFGPGTRLTVL.

J is TRBJ2-5 and V is TRBV10-2; possible D gene TRBD1, 5 bases. Germline V lookup: CDR1 WSHSY, CDR2 SAAADI. The CDR3 runs 14 residues. Trimming left V 5 bases short and J 2 bases short, with 12 bases between. The CDR3 coding sequence is TGCGCCAGCAGTAACGTAGGGGTTCAAGAGACCCAGTACTTC. Protein product: CASSNVGVQETQYF.

The CDR3 DNA reads as TGTGCCAGCAGCTTAGGGTTACACAATGAGCAGTTCTTC. It translates to CASSLGLHNEQFF. The chain employs TRBV7-9 and TRBJ2-1; no reliable D call. CDR3 size: 13 residues. Trimming cost V 1 base and J 5 bases, with 6 bases left between them. Germline V gene sequence: CDR1 SEHNR, CDR2 FQNEAQ (reference sequence).

The V and J genes are TRBV7-2 and TRBJ2-1; possibly TRBD2 for D (6 bases). The CDR3 covers 15 residues. Trimming removed 2 bases from V and 1 base from J, with 9 bases in between. Germline assignment: CDR1 SGHTA and CDR2 FQGNSA. CDR3 DNA sequence: TGTGCCAGCAGCTTAATCGGGGGATCCTACAATGAGCAGTTCTTC. This gives the protein CASSLIGGSYNEQFF.

This chain links TRBV9 with TRBJ2-3; D is unclear. CDR1 and CDR2 (germline): SGDLS, YYNGEE. V lost 4 bases, J lost 4 bases, and 10 bases lay in between. The CDR3 is 13 residues long. CDR3: CASSPQTADTQYF. The CDR3 region has the DNA TGTGCCAGCAGCCCGCAGACGGCAGATACGCAGTATTTT.

This clone was counted a few times. One end of the junction varies from germline; a read error may be responsible. The V gene is TRBV19, the J gene TRBJ2-7, with TRBD1 matching over 10 bases. The CDR3 runs to 13 residues. Per the germline V gene, CDR1 is LNHDA and CDR2 is SQIVND (reference sequence). The CDR3: CASSPRPGQGPSF. CDR3 sequence (DNA): TGTGCCAGTAGTCCCCGACCGGGACAGGGGCCCAGCTTC.

V and J are TRBV2 and TRBJ2-1; D is perhaps TRBD2 (5 bases). The CDR3 runs 13 residues. From germline, CDR1 is SNHLY and CDR2 FYNNEI. V was clipped by 6 bases and J by 4 bases, with 10 bases between them. CDR3 region: CASSGISYNEQFF. As DNA, the CDR3 is TGTGCCAGCAGCGGGATTTCGTACAATGAGCAGTTCTTC.

This chain links TRBV18 with TRBJ2-1; 7 bases agree with TRBD2. Germline V gives CDR1 KGHSH, CDR2 LQKENI. V lost 0 bases, J lost 13 bases, and 12 bases stayed unmatched. The CDR3 covers 15 residues. For the CDR3, the DNA is TGTGCCAGCTCACCACCTAGGGAGCGGGGCGTCTATCAGTTCTTC. Residues: CASSPPRERGVYQFF.

In its sample, this clone was seen once. V and J are TRBV18 and TRBJ2-1, with 7 positions matching TRBD1. Looked up from germline, CDR1 is KGHSH and CDR2 is LQKENI. This CDR3 comprises 14 residues. V shed 6 bases and J 4 bases; nucleotides not matched to a gene: 6. As DNA, the CDR3 is TGTGCCAGCTCCGTCGACAGGGCTTACAATGAGCAGTTCTTC. Protein: CASSVDRAYNEQFF.

The chain combines TRBV27 with TRBJ1-2, with D possibly being TRBD1 (5 bases). Germline loops: CDR1 MNHEY, CDR2 SMNVEV (reference sequence). V gave up 7 bases and J gave up 4 bases, with 10 bases separating them. There are 12 residues in the CDR3. For the CDR3, the DNA is TGTGCCAGCATTCAGGGAGGCTATGGCTACACCTTC. It translates to CASIQGGYGYTF.

The chain is built from TRBV13 and TRBJ2-7; D is ambiguous. This CDR3 region has 14 residues. Germline V CDR1 and CDR2: PRHDT, FYEKMQ (reference sequence). With 2 bases removed from V and 5 bases from J, the gap between germline ends came to 13 bases. The CDR3 region is CASSLHRSSNEQYF. CDR3 DNA: TGTGCCAGCAGCTTACATAGGAGCAGTAACGAGCAGTACTTC.

This clone has a single count. This chain's CDR3 is CASSPLAVNTGELFF. The CDR3 DNA reads as TGTGCCAGCAGTCCACTAGCGGTGAACACCGGGGAGCTGTTTTTT. The rearrangement joins TRBV5-6 to TRBJ2-2, with 8 bases identical to TRBD2. This CDR3 is built from 15 residues. The junction had 4 bases not matched to a gene; V was cut back by 5 bases and J by 1 base. Germline CDR1 and CDR2: SGHDT and YYEEEE.

The rearrangement joins TRBV28 to TRBJ1-2; TRBD1 agrees at 7 bases. There are 13 residues in the CDR3. J gave up 3 bases and V 5 bases, and 3 bases lay outside the gene matches. From germline, CDR1 is MDHEN and CDR2 SYDVKM. CDR3 region: CASSARGYYGYTF. CDR3 in DNA: TGTGCCAGCAGTGCCAGGGGGTACTATGGCTACACCTTC.

V is TRBV7-9 and J is TRBJ1-4, with TRBD1 matching over 8 bases. V lost 2 bases and J lost 5; bases outside the gene matches: 7. The germline V gene encodes CDR1 SEHNR and CDR2 FQNEAQ (reference sequence). The CDR3 runs to 16 residues. The CDR3 sequence: CASSLSPGQGNEKLFF. The CDR3 region has the DNA TGTGCCAGCAGCTTAAGTCCCGGACAGGGAAATGAAAAACTGTTTTTT.

The chain combines TRBV6-1 with TRBJ2-7; D remains unclear. The CDR3 runs 15 residues. V was shortened by 2 bases and J by 1 base, with 12 bases between the two germline ends. The V gene's germline CDR1 is MNHNS and CDR2 SASEGT. The CDR3, as DNA: TGTGCCAGCAGTGAAATGGGTACGAGATCCTACGAGCAGTACTTC. As protein: CASSEMGTRSYEQYF.

The V and J genes are TRBV10-2 and TRBJ2-1; D is perhaps TRBD1 or TRBD2 (5 bases each). The CDR3 sequence is 13 residues long. The germline V gene has CDR1 WSHSY and CDR2 SAAADI. Trimming left V 7 bases short and J 9 bases short, with 16 bases between. The CDR3, as DNA: TGCGCCAGCAAGGGGACCTCTAGGGGTGAGCAGTTCTTC. Protein: CASKGTSRGEQFF.

The V call is TRBV9, the J call TRBJ2-3; a weak D match, TRBD1 (6 bases). V dropped 0 bases and J dropped 6 bases, with 17 bases sitting between them. The CDR3 sequence is 16 residues long. Germline CDR1 is SGDLS and CDR2 is YYNGEE. The CDR3 protein is CASSVEGVPGGDTQYF. In nucleotides, the CDR3 is TGTGCCAGCAGCGTAGAGGGGGTTCCGGGTGGCGATACGCAGTATTTT.

This clone appeared once. J is TRBJ2-7 and V is TRBV9; no clear D. This CDR3 spans 13 amino acids. CDR1 is SGDLS and CDR2 is YYNGEE in the germline V gene. V was clipped by 4 bases and J by 7 bases, with 15 bases between them. CDR3 in amino acids: CASSPVVAGEQYF. The CDR3 DNA is TGTGCCAGCAGCCCCGTGGTGGCTGGGGAGCAGTACTTC.

The J gene is TRBJ2-1, the V gene TRBV5-4, with D possibly called TRBD1 or TRBD2 (5 bases each). The CDR3 loop spans 13 amino acids. Germline loops: CDR1 SGHNT, CDR2 YYREEE (reference sequence). With 0 bases removed from V and 8 bases from J, the gap between germline ends came to 9 bases. The CDR3 sequence is CASSLALGDEQFF. In DNA, the CDR3 is TGTGCCAGCAGCTTGGCCTTGGGGGATGAGCAGTTCTTC.

CDR3 residues: CSVEAASVDEQFF. The CDR3 DNA reads as TGCAGCGTTGAAGCGGCTAGTGTCGATGAGCAGTTCTTC. This chain connects TRBV29-1 to TRBJ2-1; D uncertain. Germline loops: CDR1 SQVTM, CDR2 ANQGSEA. This CDR3 is 13 amino acids long. Deletions cut 1 base from V and 8 bases from J, with 12 bases between.

The J gene is TRBJ2-7, the V gene TRBV7-8; 9 bases are a match to TRBD2. The CDR3 totals 14 residues. V was pared by 1 base and J by 4 bases, with 2 bases of the junction left unmatched. Germline CDR1 is SGHVS and CDR2 is FQNEAQ. CDR3 DNA: TGTGCCAGCAGCTTAGGAAGCGGGGGGTACGAGCAGTACTTC. Its protein product is CASSLGSGGYEQYF. The full variable domain, completed using reference TRBV7-8 and TRBJ2-7, is GAGVSQSPRYKVAKRGQDVALRCDPISGHVSLFWYQQALGQGPEFLTYFQNEAQLDKSGLPSDRFFAERPEGSVSTLKIQRTQQEDSAVYLCASSLGSGGYEQYFGPGTRLTVT.

This chain links TRBV5-1 with TRBJ1-1; TRBD1 aligns across 7 bases. With V trimmed by 5 bases and J by 6 bases, 13 bases remained unmatched. CDR1 is SGHRS, CDR2 YFSETQ, per germline. The CDR3 runs 15 residues. The CDR3, as DNA: TGCGCCAGCAGACCGCCGACAGGGATAATCTCTGAAGCTTTCTTT. Encoded protein: CASRPPTGIISEAFF.